This entry lists 18 T cell receptor beta chains sequenced from one sample in a study of CD8+ T cells in alopecia areata. The treatment was: oral pan-JAK inhibitor, 5-10 mg twice daily. RNA was isolated and reverse transcribed to cDNA, the sequencing template. Measured with immunoSEQ multiplex PCR; TCRdb has only the in-frame clones, and not every one. This table has 110,000 to 150,000 clones, 70% to 90% appearing once. This material consisted of CD8+ T cells sorted from blood, taken at week 4, from a patient treated with tofacitinib. Receptors were obtained from a human donor with alopecia areata.

The genes are TRBV13 and TRBJ2-6, with D possibly TRBD1 on 5 matching bases. V lost 5 bases, J lost 0 bases, and 14 bases lay in between. The CDR3 runs to 17 residues. Germline CDR1 is PRHDT and CDR2 is FYEKMQ (reference sequence). The CDR3 region is CASSSLQGVSGANVLTF. CDR3 bases: TGTGCCAGCAGCAGTTTGCAGGGCGTCTCTGGGGCCAACGTCCTGACTTTC.

CDR3 sequence reads: CASSPLLQGGSSTEAFF. CDR3 bases: TGTGCCAGCTCACCACTATTACAGGGGGGATCGAGCACTGAAGCTTTCTTT. The V call is TRBV18, the J call TRBJ1-1, with 8 bases fitting TRBD1. V shed 1 base and J 4 bases; nucleotides not matched to a gene: 11. Germline assignment: CDR1 KGHSH and CDR2 LQKENI. The CDR3 is 17 residues long. The whole variable domain, filled in from reference TRBV18 and TRBJ1-1, reads NAGVMQNPRHLVRRRGQEARLRCSPMKGHSHVYWYRQLPEEGLKFMVYLQKENIIDESGMPKERFSAEFPKEGPSILRIQQVVRGDSAAYFCASSPLLQGGSSTEAFFGQGTRLTVV.

This clone occurred once. The V call is TRBV7-9, the J call TRBJ2-3, with TRBD2 matching over 12 bases. The CDR3 spans 16 residues. The germline gives CDR1 SEHNR, CDR2 FQNEAQ (reference sequence). The trim removed 4 bases at V and 6 bases at J, leaving 8 bases unmatched. Written as DNA, the CDR3 is TGTGCCAGCAGCTCGAGACTAGCGGGAGAATCGGATACGCAGTATTTT. It encodes CASSSRLAGESDTQYF.

This rearrangement joins TRBV5-6 to TRBJ2-4, with 7 bases fitting TRBD2. This CDR3 contains 14 residues. With 4 bases clipped from V and 8 bases from J, the junction kept 9 bases outside the gene matches. The V gene's germline CDR1 is SGHDT and CDR2 YYEEEE. CDR3 coding DNA: TGTGCCAGCAGCCGGGCGGGGGAAATGGACATTCAGTACTTC. Translation: CASSRAGEMDIQYF.

This chain links TRBV6-1 with TRBJ2-7, with D possibly being TRBD2 (5 bases). CDR1 is MNHNS and CDR2 is SASEGT in the germline V gene. V was clipped by 4 bases and J by 12 bases, with 25 bases between them. The CDR3 consists of 15 residues. The CDR3 sequence: CASSVGDDTVRFRYF. In nucleotides, the CDR3 is TGTGCCAGCAGTGTGGGAGACGATACCGTGAGGTTTCGGTACTTC.

V and J are TRBV11-3 and TRBJ2-7, with no clear D. Germline V gene sequence: CDR1 SGHNT, CDR2 YENEEA. The CDR3 length is 13 residues. V lost 5 bases and J lost 3, with 11 bases in between. In DNA form, the CDR3 reads TGTGCCAGCAGCCTCAGTGGGGACTACGAGCAGTACTTC. It yields the protein CASSLSGDYEQYF. Complete variable domain (other parts from reference TRBV11-3 and TRBJ2-7): EAGVVQSPRYKIIEKKQPVAFWCNPISGHNTLYWYLQNLGQGPELLIRYENEEAVDDSQLPKDRFSAERLKGVDSTLKIQPAELGDSAVYLCASSLSGDYEQYFGPGTRLTVT.

V gene TRBV2 combines with J gene TRBJ2-2, with a possible D match to TRBD2 (5 bases). Deletions cut 1 base from V and 3 bases from J, with 9 bases between. CDR3 length: 15 residues. Germline CDR1 reads SNHLY; CDR2 reads FYNNEI. CDR3 sequence: CASSEGEFYTGELFF. The CDR3 DNA is TGTGCCAGCAGTGAAGGGGAGTTTTACACCGGGGAGCTGTTTTTT.

This clone was recorded only once. This sequence joins TRBV19 and TRBJ1-2; D unclear. The CDR3 is 14 amino acids. Germline CDR1 reads LNHDA; CDR2 reads SQIVND (reference sequence). V dropped 2 bases and J dropped 4 bases, with 11 bases sitting between them. CDR3 sequence reads: CASSIRLAGYGYTF. CDR3 nucleotides: TGTGCCAGTAGTATACGGTTAGCCGGCTATGGCTACACCTTC.

V is TRBV5-4 and J is TRBJ2-1; D is unclear. Germline V gene data show CDR1 as SGHNT and CDR2 as YYREEE (reference sequence). CDR3 length equals 14 residues. V was cut by 2 bases and J by 0 bases, with 6 bases left in between. CDR3 DNA sequence: TGTGCCAGCAGCTTCCCAGCCTCCTACAATGAGCAGTTCTTC. Protein sequence: CASSFPASYNEQFF.

J is TRBJ2-7 and V is TRBV18, with 8 bases matching TRBD2. J gave up 5 bases and V 3 bases, and 3 bases lay outside the gene matches. CDR3 length: 13 residues. Germline V gives CDR1 KGHSH, CDR2 LQKENI. The CDR3 region has the DNA TGTGCCAGCTCACCCGGGGGGGGCAACGAGCAGTACTTC. Translation gives CASSPGGGNEQYF.

The chain carries TRBV29-1 and TRBJ1-1; 9 bases match TRBD1. The CDR3 extends over 13 amino acids. Losses at the gene ends were 6 bases for V and 5 bases for J; bases not matched to a gene: 7. The germline V gene has CDR1 SQVTM and CDR2 ANQGSEA. CDR3 nucleotide sequence: TGCAGCGTCGTGACAGGGGGGGGGACTGAAGCTTTCTTT. Encoded protein: CSVVTGGGTEAFF. The full variable domain, rest sourced from reference TRBV29-1 and TRBJ1-1, is SAVISQKPSRDICQRGTSLTIQCQVDSQVTMMFWYRQQPGQSLTLIATANQGSEATYESGFVIDKFPISRPNLTFSTLTVSNMSPEDSSIYLCSVVTGGGTEAFFGQGTRLTVV.

Concerning this clone itself: The sample has other DNA sequences that encode this CDR3 too. The rearrangement joins TRBV27 to TRBJ1-2, with TRBD1 matching 7 bases. Unmatched junction bases numbered 8, after V lost 2 bases and J lost 8 bases. The CDR3 consists of 14 residues. The V gene's germline CDR1 is MNHEY and CDR2 SMNVEV (reference sequence). CDR3 in DNA: TGTGCCAGCAGTTTAACTCAGAACAGGGGCGGCTACACCTTC. Translated: CASSLTQNRGGYTF.

The J gene is TRBJ2-2, the V gene TRBV19, with 9 nucleotides matching TRBD1. Germline V CDR1 and CDR2: LNHDA, SQIVND (reference sequence). The CDR3 is made up of 17 amino acids. Losses at the gene ends were 4 bases for V and 0 bases for J; bases not matched to a gene: 6. Here the CDR3 reads CASSTGTGRPNTGELFF. The CDR3 bases are TGTGCCAGTAGTACCGGGACAGGGAGACCGAACACCGGGGAGCTGTTTTTT.

This sequence joins TRBV4-1 and TRBJ2-3; a possible D gene is TRBD2 (6 bases). The germline CDR1 and CDR2 sequences are MGHRA and YSYEKL. Trimming took 0 bases from V and 5 from J, leaving 12 bases between them. The CDR3 sequence is 15 residues long. The CDR3 DNA reads TGCGCCAGCAGCCAAGATCGTACCGGGGGAGATACGCAGTATTTT. This gives the protein CASSQDRTGGDTQYF.

This clone is classed as medium-sized. At the DNA level, this CDR3 is encoded by other sequences in the same sample as well. The chain combines TRBV6-4 with TRBJ2-6; either TRBD1 or TRBD2 may supply D (5 bases each). V lost 2 bases and J lost 1, with 6 bases in between. The CDR3 covers 15 residues. The germline V gene encodes CDR1 MRHNA and CDR2 SNTAGT. The CDR3, as DNA: TGTGCCAGCAGTGACGGGGGATCTGGGGCCAACGTCCTGACTTTC. This gives the protein CASSDGGSGANVLTF.

The chain carries TRBV27 and TRBJ2-2; maybe TRBD1 (8 bases). Germline loops: CDR1 MNHEY, CDR2 SMNVEV (reference sequence). The ends were cut back, 5 bases at V and 8 bases at J, with 15 bases in the middle. This CDR3 comprises 14 residues. CDR3 coding DNA: TGTGCCAGCAGTAGTACAGGGGGAGGGGGGGAGCTGTTTTTT. It codes for CASSSTGGGGELFF.

The V gene is TRBV4-2, the J gene TRBJ1-4, with TRBD1 identical over 10 bases. The V gene end was trimmed by 4 bases and the J gene end by 2 bases; junction bases not matched to a gene: 4. In germline, CDR1 is LGHNA, CDR2 YNFKEQ. The CDR3 contains 16 residues. The CDR3 is CASSPGQGWTNEKLFF. CDR3 bases: TGTGCCAGCAGCCCGGGACAGGGGTGGACTAATGAAAAACTGTTTTTT.

The V gene is TRBV27, the J gene TRBJ1-2, with D tentatively TRBD1 (6 bases). The CDR3 covers 13 residues. Looked up from germline, CDR1 is MNHEY and CDR2 is SMNVEV (reference sequence). Trimming removed 3 bases from V and 7 bases from J, with 12 bases in between. The CDR3 DNA sequence: TGTGCCAGCAGTTTGGTACAGGGTAGTGGCTACACCTTC. Translated: CASSLVQGSGYTF.